These T cell receptor beta chains were read from a single sample in a study of cytomegalovirus exposure and HLA in healthy donors. TCRdb keeps only in-frame clones here, not all; method: immunoSEQ multiplex PCR. This table holds about 95,000 clones, approximately 76% found once. Sequenced: PBMCs. The receptors here all came from a man aged 25-40 years in good health and CMV-seropositive. Each CDR3 is given with its conserved first and last residue. Fields, in order: D gene, clone size, V gene, J gene, CDR3 protein, CDR3 DNA. D genes are given only for firm matches. Only some rows state a clone size, as once, few, many or a class for expanded clones.

D: TRBD1
size: -
V: TRBV19
J: TRBJ1-2
CDR3: CASSTSGQGAYGYTF
DNA: TGTGCCAGTAGTACTTCTGGACAGGGGGCCTATGGCTACACCTTC

D: TRBD1
size: -
V: TRBV7-3
J: TRBJ1-2
CDR3: CASSLSGTGYGYTF
DNA: TGTGCCAGCAGCTTGTCTGGGACAGGATATGGCTACACCTTC

D: -
size: -
V: TRBV28
J: TRBJ2-7
CDR3: CASSGRAPARDEQYF
DNA: TGTGCCAGCAGCGGGCGGGCTCCTGCGCGGGACGAGCAGTACTTC

D: TRBD1
size: few
V: TRBV5-1
J: TRBJ2-3
CDR3: CASSPWDRGGGDTQYF
DNA: TGCGCCAGCAGCCCTTGGGACAGGGGAGGGGGAGATACGCAGTATTTT

D: -
size: -
V: TRBV2
J: TRBJ1-2
CDR3: CASSESRANYGYTF
DNA: TGTGCCAGCAGTGAAAGCCGGGCTAACTATGGCTACACCTTC

D: TRBD1
size: -
V: TRBV5-8
J: TRBJ1-2
CDR3: CASSLRQGGYGYTF
DNA: TGTGCCAGCAGCCTTCGGCAGGGGGGCTATGGCTACACCTTC

D: -
size: -
V: TRBV6-1
J: TRBJ1-5
CDR3: CASSESRQANQPQHF
DNA: TGTGCCAGCAGTGAAAGTCGGCAGGCCAATCAGCCCCAGCATTTT

D: TRBD1
size: few
V: TRBV5-5
J: TRBJ2-7
CDR3: CASGTVDGYEQYF
DNA: TGTGCCAGCGGGACAGTAGATGGCTACGAGCAGTACTTC

D: TRBD1
size: -
V: TRBV5-8
J: TRBJ1-2
CDR3: CASILTGKILHGYTF
DNA: TGTGCCAGCATCCTGACAGGGAAGATCCTCCATGGCTACACCTTC

D: -
size: once
V: TRBV5-1
J: TRBJ2-3
CDR3: CASSLKTSTDTQYF
DNA: TGCGCCAGCAGCTTGAAAACTAGCACAGATACGCAGTATTTT

D: -
size: -
V: TRBV29-1
J: TRBJ1-1
CDR3: CSVSKGLRAFF
DNA: TGCAGCGTTTCTAAGGGGCTGAGGGCTTTCTTT

D: TRBD2
size: -
V: TRBV5-6
J: TRBJ2-3
CDR3: CASSMGTSRTDTQYF
DNA: TGTGCCAGCAGCATGGGGACTAGCCGCACAGATACGCAGTATTTT

D: -
size: once
V: TRBV1
J: TRBJ2-1
CDR3: CTSSQPSRGNEQFF
DNA: TGCACCAGCAGCCAGCCCAGCAGGGGGAATGAGCAGTTCTTC

D: -
size: -
V: TRBV2
J: TRBJ1-1
CDR3: CASIMEGNTEAFF
DNA: TGTGCCAGCATTATGGAGGGTAACACTGAAGCTTTCTTT

D: TRBD1
size: -
V: TRBV11-2
J: TRBJ2-5
CDR3: CASSPPGQIQETQYF
DNA: TGTGCCAGCAGCCCTCCGGGACAGATCCAAGAGACCCAGTACTTC

D: TRBD2
size: few
V: TRBV15
J: TRBJ2-5
CDR3: CATSRQLAAQETQYF
DNA: TGTGCCACCAGCAGGCAACTAGCGGCACAAGAGACCCAGTACTTC

D: -
size: few
V: TRBV28
J: TRBJ1-2
CDR3: CASSSSARAGGYTF
DNA: TGTGCCAGCAGCTCTTCCGCGAGGGCTGGTGGCTACACCTTC

D: -
size: -
V: TRBV5-1
J: TRBJ1-4
CDR3: CASSLRQVGAIEKLFF
DNA: TGCGCCAGCAGCCTAAGACAGGTGGGCGCGATTGAAAAACTGTTTTTT

D: -
size: -
V: TRBV18
J: TRBJ2-2
CDR3: CASSPRWGDTNTGELFF
DNA: TGTGCCAGCTCACCCCGGTGGGGAGACACGAACACCGGGGAGCTGTTTTTT

D: TRBD1
size: -
V: TRBV6-5
J: TRBJ1-2
CDR3: CASSYSDRAGGYTF
DNA: TGTGCCAGCAGTTACTCCGACAGGGCGGGGGGCTACACCTTC

D: TRBD1
size: -
V: TRBV28
J: TRBJ1-2
CDR3: CASSSGTGSGYTF
DNA: TGTGCCAGCAGTTCCGGGACAGGGTCTGGCTACACCTTC

D: TRBD1
size: -
V: TRBV11-3
J: TRBJ2-1
CDR3: CASSNLNRWTGKNEQFF
DNA: TGTGCCAGCAGCAATCTTAACCGTTGGACAGGGAAAAATGAGCAGTTCTTC

D: -
size: -
V: TRBV6-6
J: TRBJ1-2
CDR3: CASSSGSQTNYGYTF
DNA: TGTGCCAGCAGTTCAGGCAGTCAGACTAACTATGGCTACACCTTC

D: -
size: -
V: TRBV2
J: TRBJ2-3
CDR3: CASSGQHTDTQYF
DNA: TGTGCCAGCAGCGGACAGCACACAGATACGCAGTATTTT

D: TRBD1
size: -
V: TRBV7-8
J: TRBJ1-5
CDR3: CASSLATGTGALGNQPQHF
DNA: TGTGCCAGCAGCTTAGCCACCGGGACAGGGGCGCTGGGCAATCAGCCCCAGCATTTT

D: TRBD1
size: -
V: TRBV2
J: TRBJ1-4
CDR3: CASSVTGGEKLFF
DNA: TGTGCCAGCAGTGTAACAGGGGGCGAAAAACTGTTTTTT

D: -
size: -
V: TRBV29-1
J: TRBJ2-6
CDR3: CSVGGPSGANVLTF
DNA: TGCAGCGTTGGAGGCCCATCTGGGGCCAACGTCCTGACTTTC

D: TRBD2
size: -
V: TRBV11-3
J: TRBJ2-4
CDR3: CASSQTSGNIQYF
DNA: TGTGCCAGCAGCCAAACTAGCGGGAACATTCAGTACTTC

D: TRBD1
size: -
V: TRBV5-1
J: TRBJ1-4
CDR3: CASSQGQGGKLFF
DNA: TGCGCCAGCAGCCAAGGACAGGGGGGGAAACTGTTTTTT

D: TRBD1
size: few
V: TRBV4-2
J: TRBJ2-2
CDR3: CASSPGQGGGELFF
DNA: TGTGCCAGCAGCCCAGGACAGGGTGGCGGGGAGCTGTTTTTT

D: -
size: -
V: TRBV2
J: TRBJ1-5
CDR3: CASRETVSGQPQHF
DNA: TGTGCCAGCAGGGAGACAGTTTCAGGCCAGCCCCAGCATTTT

D: TRBD2
size: -
V: TRBV25-1
J: TRBJ2-1
CDR3: CASSDPISSGTYNEQFF
DNA: TGTGCCAGCAGTGACCCGATCTCTAGCGGGACCTACAATGAGCAGTTCTTC

D: -
size: few
V: TRBV21-1
J: TRBJ1-5
CDR3: CASAQGHRYSNQPQHF
DNA: TGTGCCAGCGCCCAAGGACACCGCTATAGCAATCAGCCCCAGCATTTT

D: -
size: -
V: TRBV10-3
J: TRBJ1-2
CDR3: CAINPDRSYGYTF
DNA: TGTGCCATCAATCCAGACAGGTCCTATGGCTACACCTTC

D: -
size: few
V: TRBV5-8
J: TRBJ1-1
CDR3: CASSFNDQGLNTEAFF
DNA: TGTGCCAGCAGCTTCAACGACCAGGGGCTGAACACTGAAGCTTTCTTT

D: TRBD2
size: -
V: TRBV5-6
J: TRBJ2-7
CDR3: CASSASGSAYEQYF
DNA: TGTGCCAGCAGCGCTAGCGGGAGTGCCTACGAGCAGTACTTC

D: TRBD1
size: -
V: TRBV2
J: TRBJ1-1
CDR3: CASRIGQGGSEAFF
DNA: TGTGCCAGCAGGATCGGACAGGGAGGTTCTGAAGCTTTCTTT

D: -
size: -
V: TRBV18
J: TRBJ2-2
CDR3: CASSPRSGLGGNTGELFF
DNA: TGTGCCAGCTCACCACGTTCGGGTTTAGGCGGGAACACCGGGGAGCTGTTTTTT

D: TRBD2
size: -
V: TRBV27
J: TRBJ2-1
CDR3: CASSWGTINNEQFF
DNA: TGTGCCAGCAGTTGGGGGACTATCAACAATGAGCAGTTCTTC

D: -
size: -
V: TRBV5-5
J: TRBJ1-6
CDR3: CASSPGRGGNNSPLHF
DNA: TGTGCCAGCAGCCCTGGGAGGGGTGGGAATAATTCACCCCTCCACTTT

D: TRBD2
size: -
V: TRBV10-3
J: TRBJ2-4
CDR3: CAISESVAGGAKNIQYF
DNA: TGTGCCATCAGTGAGTCGGTAGCGGGAGGGGCCAAAAACATTCAGTACTTC

D: TRBD1
size: -
V: TRBV7-2
J: TRBJ1-4
CDR3: CASSLNRGLEKLFF
DNA: TGTGCCAGCAGCTTAAACAGGGGGCTTGAAAAACTGTTTTTT

D: TRBD1
size: few
V: TRBV7-2
J: TRBJ2-1
CDR3: CASSRGQGKGEQFF
DNA: TGTGCCAGCAGCCGGGGACAGGGGAAGGGCGAGCAGTTCTTC

D: -
size: -
V: TRBV6-5
J: TRBJ1-2
CDR3: CASSYATTFGDYGYTF
DNA: TGTGCCAGCAGTTACGCGACTACCTTTGGGGACTATGGCTACACCTTC

D: TRBD1
size: -
V: TRBV7-2
J: TRBJ1-1
CDR3: CASSSDRDTEAFF
DNA: TGTGCCAGCAGCTCTGACAGGGACACTGAAGCTTTCTTT

D: TRBD2
size: -
V: TRBV6-1
J: TRBJ2-2
CDR3: CASSGVAGGNTGELFF
DNA: TGTGCCAGCAGTGGCGTAGCGGGGGGGAACACCGGGGAGCTGTTTTTT

D: TRBD1
size: -
V: TRBV9
J: TRBJ1-4
CDR3: CASSTEGTGGEKLFF
DNA: TGTGCCAGCAGCACCGAGGGGACAGGGGGGGAAAAACTGTTTTTT

D: -
size: once
V: TRBV5-4
J: TRBJ1-1
CDR3: CASSAGVHNSPEAFF
DNA: TGTGCCAGCAGCGCTGGAGTCCACAATTCCCCTGAAGCTTTCTTT

D: TRBD1
size: -
V: TRBV5-6
J: TRBJ1-1
CDR3: CASSVDRGPEAFF
DNA: TGTGCCAGCAGCGTGGACAGGGGCCCTGAAGCTTTCTTT